The rows below give T cell receptor beta chains drawn from one sample of a study of molecular identifiers for immune sequencing clone quantification. TCRdb passed the PCR reads through MiXCR, listing each CDR3 protein once. Of roughly 300,000 distinct CDR3 sequences detected, about 22% appear once; the ten largest clones hold 0.74%. Specimen: naive CD8+ T cells from blood, with Jurkat cell RNA spiked in. The receptors were gathered from a human donor in good health. Some libraries in this study had Jurkat cell RNA spiked in. Each CDR3 is given with its conserved first and last residue. The order of the fields is J gene, clone size, V gene, D gene, CDR3 protein, CDR3 DNA. A D gene is named only where the DNA matches it firmly. Size is omitted from some rows. Given values are once, few, many or a class for expanded clones.

j_gene: TRBJ2-7; abundance: NA; v_gene: TRBV6-2/TRBV6-3; d_gene: NA; CDR3aa: CASSLTQGPLYEQYF; CDR3nt: TGTGCCAGCAGTTTAACTCAGGGACCTCTCTACGAGCAGTACTTC
j_gene: TRBJ1-1; abundance: many; v_gene: TRBV6-5; d_gene: NA; CDR3aa: CASSTTGDNTEAFF; CDR3nt: TGTGCCAGCAGTACGACAGGAGACAACACTGAAGCTTTCTTT
j_gene: TRBJ2-3; abundance: few; v_gene: TRBV6-2/TRBV6-3; d_gene: NA; CDR3aa: CASSYLRVRTDTQYF; CDR3nt: TGTGCCAGCAGTTACTTGCGGGTCCGCACAGATACGCAGTATTTT
j_gene: TRBJ2-7; abundance: many; v_gene: TRBV4-1; d_gene: TRBD1; CDR3aa: CASSSGTGEYEQYF; CDR3nt: TGCGCCAGCAGCTCCGGGACAGGGGAGTACGAGCAGTACTTC
j_gene: TRBJ2-2; abundance: NA; v_gene: TRBV21-1; d_gene: NA; CDR3aa: CASSNPQLAEGELFF; CDR3nt: TGTGCCAGCAGCAATCCCCAACTAGCTGAGGGGGAGCTGTTTTTT
j_gene: TRBJ2-5; abundance: NA; v_gene: TRBV20-1; d_gene: NA; CDR3aa: CGARGQLQVTQYF; CDR3nt: TGCGGTGCTAGGGGTCAGCTTCAGGTCACCCAGTACTTC
j_gene: TRBJ2-4; abundance: few; v_gene: TRBV27; d_gene: NA; CDR3aa: CASRAGLLAKNIQYF; CDR3nt: TGTGCCAGCAGGGCTGGGCTACTAGCCAAAAACATTCAGTACTTC
j_gene: TRBJ2-7; abundance: few; v_gene: TRBV28; d_gene: NA; CDR3aa: CASSTSSWSRPYEQYF; CDR3nt: TGTGCCAGCAGCACGTCCTCTTGGTCCCGTCCCTACGAGCAGTACTTC
j_gene: TRBJ2-7; abundance: NA; v_gene: TRBV27; d_gene: NA; CDR3aa: CASTLKGSRTGGAEEQYF; CDR3nt: TGTGCCAGCACCCTTAAAGGGTCGCGAACTGGCGGGGCAGAAGAGCAGTACTTC
j_gene: TRBJ1-1; abundance: many; v_gene: TRBV9; d_gene: NA; CDR3aa: CASSADHIPAEAFF; CDR3nt: TGTGCCAGCAGCGCGGACCATATACCGGCTGAAGCTTTCTTT
j_gene: TRBJ2-5; abundance: many; v_gene: TRBV24-1; d_gene: TRBD2; CDR3aa: CATMGLASLDQYF; CDR3nt: TGTGCCACCATGGGACTAGCTAGCTTGGACCAGTACTTC
j_gene: TRBJ2-7; abundance: few; v_gene: TRBV5-6; d_gene: NA; CDR3aa: CASSSGLSTHEQYF; CDR3nt: TGTGCCAGCAGTAGTGGCCTATCCACACACGAGCAGTACTTC
j_gene: TRBJ2-6; abundance: NA; v_gene: TRBV5-3; d_gene: NA; CDR3aa: CASSLAGAPHSGANVLTF; CDR3nt: TGTGCCAGCAGCTTGGCCGGGGCACCGCACTCTGGGGCCAACGTCCTGACTTTC
j_gene: TRBJ2-6; abundance: NA; v_gene: TRBV4-3; d_gene: NA; CDR3aa: CASSQDRINSGANVLTF; CDR3nt: TGCGCCAGCAGCCAAGATCGAATCAACTCTGGGGCCAACGTCCTGACTTTC
j_gene: TRBJ2-7; abundance: few; v_gene: TRBV5-4; d_gene: NA; CDR3aa: CAGGIQLGGQGPTYEQYF; CDR3nt: TGTGCCGGCGGGATACAGCTTGGGGGCCAGGGCCCCACCTACGAGCAGTACTTC
j_gene: TRBJ2-3; abundance: few; v_gene: TRBV10-3; d_gene: NA; CDR3aa: CAISYRGTDTQYF; CDR3nt: TGTGCCATCAGTTACAGGGGCACAGATACGCAGTATTTT
j_gene: TRBJ2-3; abundance: few; v_gene: TRBV19; d_gene: NA; CDR3aa: CASSTLHGTDTQYF; CDR3nt: TGTGCCAGTAGTACCCTCCATGGAACAGATACGCAGTATTTT
j_gene: TRBJ2-4; abundance: few; v_gene: TRBV4-3; d_gene: NA; CDR3aa: CASSQERTGGYIQYF; CDR3nt: TGCGCCAGCAGCCAAGAGCGAACCGGGGGTTACATTCAGTACTTC
j_gene: TRBJ2-3; abundance: NA; v_gene: TRBV7-2; d_gene: NA; CDR3aa: CASGSASGILTDTQYF; CDR3nt: TGTGCCAGCGGCTCAGCCTCAGGGATTCTCACAGATACGCAGTATTTT
j_gene: TRBJ2-3; abundance: many; v_gene: TRBV5-1; d_gene: NA; CDR3aa: CASSFTGFPTDTQYF; CDR3nt: TGCGCCAGCAGCTTTACAGGTTTCCCCACAGATACGCAGTATTTT
j_gene: TRBJ1-4; abundance: once; v_gene: TRBV28; d_gene: NA; CDR3aa: CACSLTGQRKLFF; CDR3nt: TGTGCCTGCAGTTTAACAGGACAACGAAAACTGTTTTTT
j_gene: TRBJ2-5; abundance: NA; v_gene: TRBV6-5; d_gene: NA; CDR3aa: CASSYYYPSGGRQRTQHF; CDR3nt: TGTGCCAGCAGTTACTATTACCCCTCAGGCGGGCGGCAACGGACCCAGCACTTC
j_gene: TRBJ2-7; abundance: many; v_gene: TRBV25-1; d_gene: NA; CDR3aa: CASSDPSYEQYF; CDR3nt: TGTGCCAGCAGTGACCCAAGTTACGAGCAGTACTTC
j_gene: TRBJ1-5; abundance: NA; v_gene: TRBV4-1; d_gene: TRBD1; CDR3aa: CASSPLLGQGDSFSNQPQHF; CDR3nt: TGCGCCAGCAGCCCTTTGTTGGGACAGGGGGATTCGTTTAGCAATCAGCCCCAGCATTTT
j_gene: TRBJ2-5; abundance: NA; v_gene: TRBV7-6; d_gene: NA; CDR3aa: CASGLATPGFKETQYF; CDR3nt: TGTGCCAGCGGCTTAGCTACGCCAGGGTTTAAAGAGACCCAGTACTTC
j_gene: TRBJ1-2; abundance: once; v_gene: TRBV28; d_gene: NA; CDR3aa: CASSTATGDYDYTF; CDR3nt: TGTGCCAGCAGTACCGCCACGGGCGACTATGACTACACCTTC
j_gene: TRBJ2-7; abundance: NA; v_gene: TRBV27; d_gene: TRBD1; CDR3aa: CASRPGQGAYEQYF; CDR3nt: TGTGCCAGTAGACCGGGACAGGGAGCCTACGAGCAGTACTTC
j_gene: TRBJ2-7; abundance: NA; v_gene: TRBV4-3; d_gene: NA; CDR3aa: CASSQDSGLAYAQYF; CDR3nt: TGCGCCAGCAGCCAAGATTCTGGACTGGCCTACGCGCAGTACTTC
j_gene: TRBJ2-3; abundance: many; v_gene: TRBV4-2; d_gene: NA; CDR3aa: CASSQDLTSTDTQYF; CDR3nt: TGTGCCAGCAGCCAAGATTTAACCAGCACAGATACGCAGTATTTT
j_gene: TRBJ2-2; abundance: few; v_gene: TRBV27; d_gene: NA; CDR3aa: CASSLTTGRSNTGELFF; CDR3nt: TGTGCCAGCAGTTTAACAACGGGGCGGTCGAACACCGGGGAGCTGTTTTTT
j_gene: TRBJ2-3; abundance: NA; v_gene: TRBV7-2; d_gene: TRBD1; CDR3aa: CASSPWYRGSLSTDTQYF; CDR3nt: TGTGCCAGCAGCCCCTGGTACAGGGGGTCGCTTAGCACAGATACGCAGTATTTT
j_gene: TRBJ1-1; abundance: few; v_gene: TRBV7-9; d_gene: TRBD1; CDR3aa: CASNPPLGDRGNTEAFF; CDR3nt: TGTGCCAGCAACCCACCTTTGGGGGACAGGGGGAACACTGAAGCTTTCTTT
j_gene: TRBJ1-5; abundance: many; v_gene: TRBV7-2; d_gene: NA; CDR3aa: CASSLAKTNYSNQPQHF; CDR3nt: TGTGCCAGCAGCTTAGCAAAGACGAACTATAGCAATCAGCCCCAGCATTTT
j_gene: TRBJ1-5; abundance: few; v_gene: TRBV28; d_gene: TRBD1; CDR3aa: CASSLRSEGAQQPQHF; CDR3nt: TGTGCCAGCAGTTTGCGGTCGGAGGGGGCTCAACAGCCCCAGCATTTT
j_gene: TRBJ1-1; abundance: many; v_gene: TRBV12-3/TRBV12-4; d_gene: NA; CDR3aa: CASSLSLTPTPNTEAFF; CDR3nt: TGTGCCAGCAGTCTTTCCCTAACGCCCACCCCGAACACTGAAGCTTTCTTT
j_gene: TRBJ1-1; abundance: many; v_gene: TRBV6-1; d_gene: NA; CDR3aa: CASSEGGNTEAFF; CDR3nt: TGTGCCAGCAGTGAAGGGGGTAACACTGAAGCTTTCTTT
j_gene: TRBJ2-3; abundance: NA; v_gene: TRBV19; d_gene: NA; CDR3aa: CASRRLGVPDSTGTQYF; CDR3nt: TGTGCCAGTAGACGGCTGGGGGTGCCGGACAGCACAGGTACGCAGTATTTT
j_gene: TRBJ2-7; abundance: many; v_gene: TRBV5-6; d_gene: TRBD1; CDR3aa: CASSAGTATYEQYF; CDR3nt: TGTGCCAGCAGCGCCGGGACAGCTACCTACGAGCAGTACTTC
j_gene: TRBJ2-5; abundance: NA; v_gene: TRBV6-2/TRBV6-3; d_gene: NA; CDR3aa: CASSDPRETQETQYF; CDR3nt: TGTGCCAGCAGCGATCCCCGTGAAACGCAAGAGACCCAGTACTTC
j_gene: TRBJ2-7; abundance: NA; v_gene: TRBV5-5; d_gene: NA; CDR3aa: CASSWGTGSYEQYF; CDR3nt: TGTGCCAGCAGCTGGGGGACGGGCTCCTACGAGCAGTACTTC
j_gene: TRBJ2-6; abundance: many; v_gene: TRBV5-6; d_gene: NA; CDR3aa: CASSPAGASGANVLTF; CDR3nt: TGTGCCAGCAGCCCGGCCGGAGCCTCTGGGGCCAACGTCCTGACTTTC
j_gene: TRBJ2-3; abundance: many; v_gene: TRBV15; d_gene: NA; CDR3aa: CATTVQGWTDTQYF; CDR3nt: TGTGCCACTACGGTCCAGGGGTGGACAGATACGCAGTATTTT
j_gene: TRBJ2-1; abundance: NA; v_gene: TRBV6-5; d_gene: TRBD2; CDR3aa: CASSYLAGGLFNEQFF; CDR3nt: TGTGCCAGCAGTTACTTAGCGGGAGGGTTATTCAATGAGCAGTTCTTC
j_gene: TRBJ2-7; abundance: NA; v_gene: TRBV30; d_gene: NA; CDR3aa: CAWSNNRDDPKNEQYF; CDR3nt: TGTGCCTGGAGCAACAACCGGGACGACCCGAAGAACGAGCAGTACTTC
j_gene: TRBJ2-5; abundance: many; v_gene: TRBV29-1; d_gene: TRBD2; CDR3aa: CSVAPGLAQETQYF; CDR3nt: TGCAGCGTCGCACCGGGACTAGCTCAAGAGACCCAGTACTTC
j_gene: TRBJ1-1; abundance: many; v_gene: TRBV29-1; d_gene: NA; CDR3aa: CSVEDRGNTEAFF; CDR3nt: TGCAGCGTTGAAGATCGAGGGAACACTGAAGCTTTCTTT
j_gene: TRBJ2-7; abundance: few; v_gene: TRBV7-9; d_gene: TRBD1; CDR3aa: CASSLALGQHYEQYF; CDR3nt: TGTGCCAGCAGCTTAGCGCTGGGACAGCACTACGAGCAGTACTTC
j_gene: TRBJ2-7; abundance: few; v_gene: TRBV18; d_gene: TRBD1; CDR3aa: CASSPPGPGQGEHEQYF; CDR3nt: TGTGCCAGCTCACCACCGGGTCCAGGACAGGGGGAACACGAGCAGTACTTC
j_gene: TRBJ1-5; abundance: NA; v_gene: TRBV4-1; d_gene: TRBD1; CDR3aa: CASSQELTGVVSNQPQHF; CDR3nt: TGCGCCAGCAGCCAAGAGCTAACAGGGGTAGTGAGCAATCAGCCCCAGCATTTT
j_gene: TRBJ1-5; abundance: many; v_gene: TRBV19; d_gene: NA; CDR3aa: CASSPPRIYNQPQHF; CDR3nt: TGTGCCAGTAGTCCTCCTCGGATCTACAATCAGCCCCAGCATTTT
j_gene: TRBJ2-7; abundance: many; v_gene: TRBV29-1; d_gene: NA; CDR3aa: CSVEDHGQSTYEQYF; CDR3nt: TGCAGCGTTGAAGATCATGGACAGAGCACCTACGAGCAGTACTTC
j_gene: TRBJ2-2; abundance: NA; v_gene: TRBV5-1; d_gene: NA; CDR3aa: CASSPDPGLGTGELFF; CDR3nt: TGCGCCAGCAGCCCTGATCCGGGGTTGGGCACCGGGGAGCTGTTTTTT
j_gene: TRBJ2-7; abundance: few; v_gene: TRBV25-1; d_gene: NA; CDR3aa: CASSELGRYEQYF; CDR3nt: TGTGCCAGCAGTGAGCTTGGCCGGTACGAGCAGTACTTC
j_gene: TRBJ2-5; abundance: few; v_gene: TRBV6-2/TRBV6-3; d_gene: TRBD2; CDR3aa: CASILGLAGLQETQYF; CDR3nt: TGTGCCAGCATCTTGGGACTAGCGGGCCTCCAAGAGACCCAGTACTTC
j_gene: TRBJ2-2; abundance: many; v_gene: TRBV7-9; d_gene: TRBD2; CDR3aa: CASSPSGSIAGELFF; CDR3nt: TGTGCCAGCAGCCCGAGCGGGAGTATCGCCGGGGAGCTGTTTTTT
j_gene: TRBJ1-4; abundance: few; v_gene: TRBV7-9; d_gene: NA; CDR3aa: CASSLEGYTKLTNEKLFF; CDR3nt: TGTGCCAGCAGCTTAGAGGGGTACACCAAGCTAACTAATGAAAAACTGTTTTTT
j_gene: TRBJ2-7; abundance: NA; v_gene: TRBV6-2/TRBV6-3; d_gene: TRBD2; CDR3aa: CASSSGTSADFYEQYF; CDR3nt: TGTGCCAGCAGTTCTGGGACTAGCGCCGACTTCTACGAGCAGTACTTC